This is a list of T cell receptor beta chains from one sample in a study of metastatic and nonmetastatic thyroid tumors. MiXCR was used by TCRdb to re-call the PCR reads. The table includes 50,000 to 65,000 clones, 4% to 4.5% detected once. The sample comprised blood. The receptors were sampled from a female donor with papillary thyroid cancer or a benign thyroid nodule (not recorded which). Some clones in this sample may be carry-over from other donors' samples. Each CDR3 is given with its conserved first and last residue. D genes are given only for firm matches. Expanded clones get a size class; other rows say once, few or many, or leave the size out.

abundance | d_gene | j_gene | v_gene | CDR3aa | CDR3nt
many | TRBD2 | TRBJ2-7 | TRBV13 | CASRRGVPGGPQTYEQYF | TGTGCCAGCAGAAGGGGAGTTCCGGGAGGGCCACAAACCTACGAGCAGTACTTC
few | NA | TRBJ1-4 | TRBV5-6 | CASSTGRLTTNEKLFF | TGTGCCAGCAGCACGGGACGCCTTACAACTAATGAAAAACTGTTTTTT
many | NA | TRBJ1-5 | TRBV19 | CASEGGTQPQHF | TGTGCCAGCGAAGGGGGGACTCAGCCCCAGCATTTT
many | NA | TRBJ1-1 | TRBV11-3 | CASSQTGGRDTEAFF | TGTGCCAGTAGCCAAACGGGAGGGAGAGACACTGAAGCTTTCTTT
many | NA | TRBJ2-7 | TRBV27 | CASSLKVSYEQYF | TGTGCCAGCAGTTTAAAAGTCTCCTACGAGCAGTACTTC
few | NA | TRBJ1-2 | TRBV6-1 | CASSEIYGYTF | TGTGCCAGCAGTGAAATCTATGGCTACACCTTC
NA | TRBD1 | TRBJ1-5 | TRBV6-1 | CASRDRGTGNQPQHF | TGTGCCAGCAGGGACCGGGGGACAGGGAATCAGCCCCAGCATTTT
many | NA | TRBJ2-3 | TRBV6-1 | CASRPPGADTQYF | TGTGCCAGCAGACCCCCAGGCGCAGATACGCAGTATTTT
NA | TRBD2 | TRBJ2-5 | TRBV27 | CASSPGLAVAGKTQYF | TGTGCCAGTAGTCCCGGACTAGCGGTAGCTGGTAAGACCCAGTACTTC
few | TRBD2 | TRBJ2-1 | TRBV27 | CASTSTSGAYNEQFF | TGTGCCAGCACCTCGACTAGCGGGGCTTACAATGAGCAGTTCTTC
NA | TRBD2 | TRBJ2-1 | TRBV18 | CASSRGLARNNEQFF | TGTGCCAGCTCCCGGGGACTAGCGCGCAACAATGAGCAGTTCTTC
many | NA | TRBJ2-3 | TRBV7-9 | CASRRTGYTQYF | TGTGCCAGCAGACGGACGGGCTATACGCAGTATTTT
few | TRBD1 | TRBJ2-7 | TRBV11-2 | CASSPRDRPYEQYF | TGTGCCAGCAGCCCCCGGGACAGACCCTACGAGCAGTACTTC
few | NA | TRBJ2-2 | TRBV4-1 | CASSDQDNTGELFF | TGCGCCAGCAGCGACCAAGATAACACCGGGGAGCTGTTTTTT
many | TRBD2 | TRBJ2-1 | TRBV2 | CASSTTSGYNEQFF | TGTGCCAGCAGTACGACTAGCGGCTACAATGAGCAGTTCTTC
many | TRBD2 | TRBJ2-1 | TRBV3-1 | CASTGGRLAGLYNEQFF | TGTGCCAGCACCGGAGGACGACTAGCGGGCCTATACAATGAGCAGTTCTTC
NA | TRBD1 | TRBJ1-2 | TRBV18 | CASSQNAGQGSYGYTF | TGTGCCAGCTCACAAAATGCGGGACAGGGGTCCTATGGCTACACCTTT
few | TRBD2 | TRBJ2-5 | TRBV28 | CASSDTSGRSRETQYF | TGTGCCAGCAGCGATACTAGCGGGAGGAGTCGAGAGACCCAGTACTTC
NA | NA | TRBJ1-5 | TRBV2 | CASKRGARNQPQHF | TGTGCCAGCAAACGGGGGGCTCGCAATCAGCCCCAGCATTTT
many | TRBD2 | TRBJ2-7 | TRBV6-1 | CASSGRASGTPEQYF | TGTGCCAGCAGTGGGAGGGCTAGCGGGACACCCGAGCAGTACTTC
many | TRBD2 | TRBJ2-3 | TRBV6-4 | CASSLQAPGLAGEGGGTDTQYF | TGTGCCAGCAGTCTACAAGCACCGGGACTAGCGGGAGAGGGGGGGGGCACAGATACGCAGTATTTT
many | TRBD2 | TRBJ2-1 | TRBV11-3 | CASSSRLAGDNEQFF | TGTGCCAGCAGCTCCCGACTAGCGGGGGATAATGAGCAGTTCTTC
many | NA | TRBJ1-1 | TRBV18 | CASSFEQGYYTEAFF | TGTGCCAGCTCGTTTGAACAGGGCTACTACACTGAAGCTTTCTTT
few | TRBD1 | TRBJ1-5 | TRBV24-1 | CATSEGTGFNQPQRF | TGTGCCACCAGTGAAGGGACAGGGTTCAATCAGCCCCAACGTTTT
many | NA | TRBJ1-4 | TRBV5-4 | CASSLGRGGPGNEKLFF | TGTGCCAGCAGCTTGGGCCGGGGGGGCCCCGGGAATGAAAAACTGTTTTTT
many | NA | TRBJ1-5 | TRBV2 | CASRGDTNQPQHF | TGTGCCAGCAGGGGGGACACAAATCAGCCCCAGCATTTT
few | NA | TRBJ2-2 | TRBV3-1 | CASSPTGTPNTGELFF | TGTGCCAGCAGTCCCACCGGGACACCTAACACCGGGGAGCTGTTTTTT
NA | TRBD1 | TRBJ1-5 | TRBV28 | CASRKMTGDQPQHF | TGTGCCAGCCGTAAGATGACAGGGGACCAGCCCCAGCATTTT
many | TRBD1 | TRBJ2-7 | TRBV7-6 | CASSPGQTVQYF | TGTGCCAGCAGCCCGGGACAGACGGTGCAGTACTTC
many | NA | TRBJ2-5 | TRBV28 | CASSLGQQETQYF | TGTGCCAGCAGTTTGGGGCAGCAAGAGACCCAGTACTTC
NA | TRBD1 | TRBJ2-2 | TRBV19 | CAINVQGSTGELFF | TGTGCCATTAATGTACAGGGGTCTACCGGGGAGCTGTTTTTT
few | TRBD1 | TRBJ1-6 | TRBV27 | CASRGQDNSPLHF | TGTGCCAGCAGGGGACAGGATAATTCACCCCTCCACTTT
many | TRBD1 | TRBJ2-7 | TRBV11-2 | CASRPTGGGYEQYF | TGTGCCAGCAGGCCGACAGGGGGCGGGTACGAGCAGTACTTC
many | TRBD1 | TRBJ1-5 | TRBV2 | CASSEAGTDFGNQPQHF | TGTGCCAGCAGTGAAGCTGGGACAGACTTCGGCAATCAGCCCCAGCATTTT
many | TRBD2 | TRBJ2-5 | TRBV11-3 | CASSLGGGPGETQYF | TGTGCCAGCAGCTTAGGCGGGGGGCCTGGAGAGACCCAGTACTTC
many | NA | TRBJ2-7 | TRBV28 | CASREDYEQYF | TGTGCCAGCAGAGAAGACTACGAGCAGTACTTC
many | TRBD1 | TRBJ1-2 | TRBV6-5 | CASSYTFLRDRGGYTF | TGTGCCAGCAGTTACACTTTCCTCCGGGACAGGGGTGGCTACACCTTC
many | NA | TRBJ2-2 | TRBV29-1 | CSVVRAEGGELFF | TGCAGCGTTGTACGAGCGGAGGGGGGGGAGCTGTTTTTT
many | NA | TRBJ2-3 | TRBV7-7 | CASSSLERDTQYF | TGTGCTAGCAGCTCACTGGAGCGCGATACGCAGTATTTT
few | NA | TRBJ2-2 | TRBV28 | CASIAAYANTWDLFF | TGTGCCAGCATCGCGGCTTACGCGAACACCTGGGATCTGTTTTTT
many | NA | TRBJ1-1 | TRBV14 | CASSQDMVGIEAFF | TGTGCCAGCAGCCAAGATATGGTGGGGATTGAAGCTTTCTTT
many | NA | TRBJ1-2 | TRBV20-1 | CSARKGLGDYGYTF | TGCAGTGCTAGGAAGGGCCTCGGTGACTATGGCTACACCTTC
many | NA | TRBJ1-1 | TRBV4-1 | CASSQDPTTVLNTEAFF | TGCGCCAGCAGCCAAGATCCGACGACAGTATTGAACACTGAAGCTTTCTTT
many | NA | TRBJ1-2 | TRBV20-1 | CSAIPKTNYGYTF | TGCAGTGCTATCCCCAAGACTAACTATGGCTACACCTTC
many | TRBD1 | TRBJ1-2 | TRBV24-1 | CATSVRQGPSYGYTF | TGTGCCACCAGTGTCAGACAGGGCCCCAGCTATGGCTACACCTTC
NA | NA | TRBJ2-5 | TRBV25-1 | CASSDAGRGEKTQYF | TGTGCCAGCAGTGACGCGGGCCGAGGGGAGAAGACCCAGTACTTC
many | NA | TRBJ2-7 | TRBV5-1 | CASSLEAGVNEQYF | TGCGCCAGCAGCTTGGAGGCGGGTGTAAACGAGCAGTACTTC
many | TRBD1 | TRBJ2-1 | TRBV3-1 | CASSHGILGTGGDEQFF | TGTGCCAGCAGCCATGGAATCCTCGGGACAGGGGGTGATGAGCAGTTCTTC
few | NA | TRBJ2-7 | TRBV7-2 | CASSLAGWVRPPYEQYF | TGTGCCAGCAGCTTAGCAGGGTGGGTCAGACCCCCTTACGAGCAGTACTTC